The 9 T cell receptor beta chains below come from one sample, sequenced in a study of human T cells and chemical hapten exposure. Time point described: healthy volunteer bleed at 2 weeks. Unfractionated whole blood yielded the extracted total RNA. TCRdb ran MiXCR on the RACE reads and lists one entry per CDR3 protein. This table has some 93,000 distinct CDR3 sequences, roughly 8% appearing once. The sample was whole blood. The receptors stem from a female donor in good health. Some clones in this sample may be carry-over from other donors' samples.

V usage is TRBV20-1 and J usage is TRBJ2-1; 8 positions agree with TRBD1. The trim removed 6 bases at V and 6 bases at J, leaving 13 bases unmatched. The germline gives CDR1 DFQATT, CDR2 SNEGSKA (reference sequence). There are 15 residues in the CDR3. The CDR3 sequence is CSAGRGTGRGNEQFF. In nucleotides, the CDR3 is TGCAGTGCGGGAAGAGGGACAGGTCGCGGCAATGAGCAGTTCTTC.

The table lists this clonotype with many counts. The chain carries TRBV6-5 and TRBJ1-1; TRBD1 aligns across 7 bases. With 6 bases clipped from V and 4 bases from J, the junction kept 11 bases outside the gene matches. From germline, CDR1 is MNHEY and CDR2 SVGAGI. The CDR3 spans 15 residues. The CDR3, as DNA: TGTGCCAGCAGCCCCTCTTACAGGGGAGGCACTGAAGCTTTCTTT. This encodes CASSPSYRGGTEAFF.

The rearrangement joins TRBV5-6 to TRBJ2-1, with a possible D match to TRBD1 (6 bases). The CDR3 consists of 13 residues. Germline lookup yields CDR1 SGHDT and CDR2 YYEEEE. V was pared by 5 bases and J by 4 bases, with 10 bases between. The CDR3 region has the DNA TGTGCCAGCAGTATGAGGGGGTACAATGAGCAGTTCTTC. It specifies CASSMRGYNEQFF.

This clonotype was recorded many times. The CDR3 spells CSVPEMSSGNEKLFF. The CDR3, as DNA: TGCAGCGTCCCGGAGATGAGTTCGGGGAATGAAAAACTGTTTTTT. The chain uses TRBV29-1 and TRBJ1-4; D ambiguous. The length of the CDR3 is 15 residues. The germline V gene encodes CDR1 SQVTM and CDR2 ANQGSEA. Trimming shortened V by 6 bases and J by 5 bases, and 19 bases separated the two germline ends.

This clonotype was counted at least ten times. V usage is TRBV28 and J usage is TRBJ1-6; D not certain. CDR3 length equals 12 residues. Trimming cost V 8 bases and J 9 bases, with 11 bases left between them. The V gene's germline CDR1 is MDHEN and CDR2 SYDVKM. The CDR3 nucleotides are TGTGCCAGCCGACCTCCGGCTTCACCCCTCCACTTT. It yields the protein CASRPPASPLHF. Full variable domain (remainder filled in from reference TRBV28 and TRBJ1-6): DVKVTQSSRYLVKRTGEKVFLECVQDMDHENMFWYRQDPGLGLRLIYFSYDVKMKEKGDIPEGYSVSREKKERFSLILESASTNQTSMYLCASRPPASPLHFGNGTRLTVT.

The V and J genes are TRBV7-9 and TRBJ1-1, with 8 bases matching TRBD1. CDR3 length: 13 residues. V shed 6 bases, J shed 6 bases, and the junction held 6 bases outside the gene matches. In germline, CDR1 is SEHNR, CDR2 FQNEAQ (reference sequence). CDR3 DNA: TGTGCCAGCAGGCAACAGGGGGGCCCTGAAGCTTTCTTT. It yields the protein CASRQQGGPEAFF.

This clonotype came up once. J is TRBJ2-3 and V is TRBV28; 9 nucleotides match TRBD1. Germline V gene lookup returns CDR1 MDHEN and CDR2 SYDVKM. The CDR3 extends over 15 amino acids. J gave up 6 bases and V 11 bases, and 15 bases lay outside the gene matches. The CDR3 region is CACILRTGDGDTQYF. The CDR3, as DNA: TGTGCCTGCATCTTGAGGACAGGGGATGGGGATACGCAGTATTTT.

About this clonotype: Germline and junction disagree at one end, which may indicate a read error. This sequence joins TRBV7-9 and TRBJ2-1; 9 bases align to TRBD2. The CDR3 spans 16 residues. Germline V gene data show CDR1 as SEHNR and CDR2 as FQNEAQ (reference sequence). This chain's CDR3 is CASSVAGALSYNEQFF. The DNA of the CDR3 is TGTGCCAGCAGCGTAGCGGGAGCGCTTTCCTACAATGAGCAGTTCTTC.

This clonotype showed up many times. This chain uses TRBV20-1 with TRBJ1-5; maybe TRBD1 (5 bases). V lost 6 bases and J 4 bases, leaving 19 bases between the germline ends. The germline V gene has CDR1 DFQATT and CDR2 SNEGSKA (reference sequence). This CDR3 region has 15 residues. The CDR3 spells CSAKMGEVENQPQHF. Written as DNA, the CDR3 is TGCAGTGCCAAGATGGGGGAAGTAGAGAATCAGCCCCAGCATTTT.